The text below deals with one T cell receptor (beta chain). This entry belongs to a study of technical replicates of blood from several donors. The method was immunoSEQ multiplex PCR; TCRdb's version includes in-frame clones alone and lacks a portion of them. The data show about 97,000 clones, approximately 96% seen once. Germline V gives CDR1 MNHEY, CDR2 SVGAGI. This CDR3 has 16 residues. V was trimmed by 2 bases and J by 8 bases, leaving 21 bases between them. Sequencing was carried out using T cells isolated from PBMCs. This TCR was sampled from a human donor in good health. The V call is TRBV6-5, the J call TRBJ1-2; D perhaps matches TRBD1 (5 bases). The CDR3 DNA reads TGTGCCAGCAGTTACGTTGGGCGGGACGGAGTTGTAGGCTACACCTTC. Translation gives CASSYVGRDGVVGYTF.